Shown below are 27 T cell receptor beta chains from a single sample sequenced in a study of tumor-infiltrating lymphocytes in primary liver carcinoma. The roughly 19-33 mg bulk tissue piece was not sorted before simultaneous RNA and DNA extraction. A constant-region primer primed TCR beta cDNA synthesis from about 0.45 ug of total RNA. Three nested multiplex PCR rounds, a slightly modified ARM-PCR, produced the libraries for TCR beta. With TRBV1-TRBV30 forward primers and a C-beta reverse primer, the first two PCR rounds were run for around 11 cycles each. MiXCR, run by TCRdb on the multiplex PCR reads, gives a single entry per CDR3 protein. The table has approximately 20,000 distinct CDR3 sequences, 75% to 80% seen once. Material for sequencing was liver tumor tissue from sampling region 1. Subset meaning: tumor region T1, superior pole. The receptors derive from a woman between 25 and 40 years old with primary liver carcinoma and hepatitis B virus infection.

In the case of this clonotype: Compared with germline, one end of the junction differs, possibly owing to a read error. This rearrangement joins TRBV4-2 to TRBJ2-7; D is uncertain. CDR3 length: 13 amino acids. Germline V lookup: CDR1 LGHNA, CDR2 YNFKEQ. The CDR3 DNA follows: TGTACCAGCAGCCTACCTAGTCACTACGAGCAGTACTTC. This sequence encodes CTSSLPSHYEQYF.

J is TRBJ2-3 and V is TRBV6-2 or TRBV6-3, with 7 bases lining up with TRBD1. Germline loops: CDR1 MNHEY, CDR2 SVGEGT. V lost 10 bases and J lost 6; bases outside the gene matches: 10. The CDR3 length is 13 residues. CDR3 sequence reads: CAIQDRIMDTQYF. CDR3 in DNA: TGTGCCATACAGGACAGGATCATGGATACGCAGTATTTT.

This chain connects TRBV20-1 to TRBJ2-5, with TRBD2 matching 9 bases. The CDR3 loop spans 15 amino acids. V was pared by 1 base and J by 6 bases, with 9 bases of the junction left unmatched. Germline assignment: CDR1 DFQATT and CDR2 SNEGSKA (reference sequence). For the CDR3, the DNA is TGCAGTGCTAGAGGTGGGGCTAGCGGGAAAAAGACCCAGTACTTC. It translates to CSARGGASGKKTQYF.

V is TRBV11-3 and J is TRBJ2-1, with TRBD1 as a possible D gene (6 bases). The germline CDR1 and CDR2 sequences are SGHNT and YENEEA. V lost 9 bases and J 10 bases, leaving 28 bases between the germline ends. CDR3 length: 16 residues. In DNA form, the CDR3 reads TGTGCCAGTAGTTCAACGGGACACGGCTCCTTGGACGAGCAGTTCTTC. The encoded protein is CASSSTGHGSLDEQFF.

In the case of this clonotype: Here the CDR3 omits its conserved ending phenylalanine or tryptophan, so a read error is the likely source. This chain links TRBV7-8 with TRBJ2-2, with D maybe TRBD2 (5 bases). From germline, CDR1 is SGHVS and CDR2 FQNEAQ. There are 15 residues in the CDR3. CDR3 nucleotide sequence: TGTGCCAGCAGCTTGGTCGGGCTGGGCGCCGGGGAACTGTTTTCT. This translates into CASSLVGLGAGELFS.

Regarding this clonotype: A junction boundary mismatches the germline segment, possibly from a read error. The chain recombines TRBV11-2 with TRBJ2-1; D ambiguous. The length of the CDR3 is 16 residues. The V gene's germline CDR1 is SGHAT and CDR2 FQNNGV. CDR3 coding DNA: TGTGCCAGCTCGTTTGGAAGCAGGAGAGTGGGCAATAAGCAGTTCTTC. Amino acids: CASSFGSRRVGNKQFF.

This clonotype has a single count. V and J are TRBV5-4 and TRBJ2-3; either TRBD1 or TRBD2 may fit D (6 bases each). The V and J ends lost 5 bases and 13 bases respectively, with 35 bases between them. The CDR3 is 18 residues long. Per germline, CDR1 SGHNT and CDR2 YYREEE (reference sequence). DNA of the CDR3: TGTGCCAGCAGTAACCCGGCGGCTATCGGGAGTCGGACAGATACAGAGTATTTT. Encoded protein: CASSNPAAIGSRTDTEYF. The full variable domain, its missing parts supplied by reference TRBV5-4 and TRBJ2-3, is ETGVTQSPTHLIKTRGQQVTLRCSSQSGHNTVSWYQQALGQGPQFIFQYYREEENGRGNFPPRFSGLQFPNYSSELNVNALELDDSALYLCASSNPAAIGSRTDTEYFGPGTRLTVL.

The sample holds a few counts of this clonotype. Given the absence of the conserved phenylalanine or tryptophan at the CDR3 end, a read error is likely. This chain joins TRBV11-2 and TRBJ2-7; maybe TRBD2 (6 bases). The germline V and J ends were trimmed by 7 bases and 4 bases, with 14 bases remaining between them. The germline CDR1 and CDR2 sequences are SGHAT and FQNNGV. The CDR3 is 13 residues long. CDR3 DNA: TGTGCCAGCAAGATTGCGGGGTATTACGAGCAGTACTTA. Translating gives CASKIAGYYEQYL.

With regard to this clonotype: The conserved closing phenylalanine or tryptophan is absent in this CDR3, likely reflecting a read error. No DNA is shown, since the ends of the CDR3 on it are uncertain; the CDR3 is the one TCRdb lists. The V and J genes are TRBV4-2 and TRBJ2-7; the D segment call TRBD1 is taken from the table without a DNA check. The germline V gene has CDR1 LGHNA and CDR2 YNFKEQ. The CDR3 is 18 residues long, ends included. CDR3 in amino acids: CASSQEQLGQGGPREQHS.

A note on this clonotype: The junction departs from germline at one end; a sequencing error may be responsible. The rearrangement joins TRBV11-3 to TRBJ2-7; 8 nucleotides match TRBD1. The CDR3 is 15 amino acids. Germline V lookup: CDR1 SGHNT, CDR2 YENEEA. The CDR3 DNA follows: TGTGGCAGCACCTTCGGGACAGGTAGAACCTACGAGCAGTACTTC. It yields the protein CGSTFGTGRTYEQYF.

A remark on this clonotype: This likely comes from a read error, as the CDR3 has no conserved phenylalanine or tryptophan at its end. The chain joins TRBV4-2 to TRBJ1-1; TRBD1 aligns across 7 bases. The CDR3 covers 12 residues. The ends lost 1 base at V and 9 bases at J; junction bases unmatched: 2. The germline V gene encodes CDR1 LGHNA and CDR2 YNFKEQ. CDR3 sequence reads: CASSQGQGKAFI. CDR3 nucleotides: TGTGCCAGCAGCCAAGGACAGGGAAAAGCTTTCATT.

This clonotype was recorded many times. This rearrangement joins TRBV28 to TRBJ2-7, with 7 nucleotides matching TRBD1. Germline CDR1 reads MDHEN; CDR2 reads SYDVKM. The CDR3 has 14 amino acids. With 3 bases clipped from V and 5 bases from J, the junction kept 7 bases outside the gene matches. CDR3 sequence: CASSLVRGRNEQYF. Here the CDR3 DNA reads TGTGCCAGCAGTTTGGTGAGGGGGCGTAACGAGCAGTACTTC.

Details on this clonotype: The junction and the germline gene differ at one end; a read error may be behind it. V gene TRBV28 combines with J gene TRBJ2-3, with TRBD2 identical over 13 bases. The CDR3 is 17 residues long. CDR1 is MDHEN and CDR2 is SYDVKM in the germline V gene. The CDR3 nucleotides are TGTACCAGCAGTCCCGAGACTAGCGGGAGGAGCACAGATACCCAGTATTTT. It is translated as CTSSPETSGRSTDTQYF.

For the CDR3, the DNA is TGTGCCAATAGCTTAGGAGTGGGAGGGCCTGGTGATACGCAGTATTTT. Translated, it gives CANSLGVGGPGDTQYF. The V call is TRBV7-8, the J call TRBJ2-3, with TRBD2 matching 7 bases. Germline CDR1 and CDR2: SGHVS and FQNEAQ. The ends lost 10 bases at V and 6 bases at J; junction bases unmatched: 19. The CDR3 loop spans 16 amino acids.

Points on this clonotype: A read error is likely, as this CDR3 ends without the conserved phenylalanine or tryptophan. The limits of the CDR3 on the DNA are not certain, so only TCRdb's listed CDR3 is given. The J gene is TRBJ2-3, the V gene TRBV11-2; TRBD2, the table's D call, was not compared with the DNA. CDR1 and CDR2 (germline): SGHAT, FQNNGV. Inclusive of both ends, the CDR3 amounts to 15 amino acids. CDR3 region: CASSLKASGTDTHYL.

V usage is TRBV5-4 and J usage is TRBJ2-3, with 10 bases fitting TRBD2. Per germline, CDR1 SGHNT and CDR2 YYREEE (reference sequence). There are 18 residues in the CDR3. With 5 bases clipped from V and 7 bases from J, the junction kept 19 bases outside the gene matches. The CDR3 DNA is TGTGCCAGCAGTAACCCGGCAGCTAGCGGGGGTCGGACATATACGCAGTATTTT. Encoded protein: CASSNPAASGGRTYTQYF.

This clonotype is medium-sized. The chain's CDR3 is CASSSLGSRRNEQFF. The CDR3 DNA sequence: TGTGCCAGCAGTTCCCTGGGGAGCAGGAGGAATGAGCAGTTCTTC. This chain links TRBV28 with TRBJ2-1; TRBD2 is a possible D gene (5 bases). Trimming took off 4 bases at V and 7 bases at J, with 17 bases between the two ends. Germline loops: CDR1 MDHEN, CDR2 SYDVKM. The CDR3 is 15 residues long.

As concerns this clonotype: Being one base from a much bigger clone, this may be a read error. J is TRBJ2-3 and V is TRBV6-5, with 8 bases aligning to TRBD2. Per germline, CDR1 MNHEY and CDR2 SVGAGI. This CDR3 spans 14 amino acids. The CDR3 spells CASDEAGAQDAQYF. The CDR3 nucleotides read TGTGCCAGCGACGAAGCGGGAGCTCAAGATGCGCAGTATTTT.

Many counts were recorded for this clonotype. The V and J genes are TRBV11-2 and TRBJ2-1; no reliable D call. Germline V gene lookup returns CDR1 SGHAT and CDR2 FQNNGV. V was clipped by 7 bases and J by 0 bases, with 13 bases between them. CDR3 length: 15 amino acids. DNA for the CDR3: TGTGCCAGCATCCCAGCCCCGAGCTCCTACAATGAGCAGTTCTTC. It translates to CASIPAPSSYNEQFF.

The J gene is TRBJ2-7, the V gene TRBV4-3, with TRBD2 as a possible D gene (5 bases). The CDR3 loop spans 18 amino acids. V was trimmed by 1 base and J by 3 bases, leaving 22 bases between them. From germline, CDR1 is LGHNA and CDR2 YSLEER. The CDR3 sequence is CASSQAATGYHISYEQYF. CDR3 DNA: TGCGCCAGCAGCCAAGCTGCGACGGGGTATCACATTAGCTACGAGCAGTACTTC.

The chain recombines TRBV10-3 with TRBJ2-1; D not certain. Germline V gene data show CDR1 as ENHRY and CDR2 as SYGVKD. The CDR3 is 13 residues long. Trimming took off 4 bases at V and 6 bases at J, with 10 bases between the two ends. The CDR3 sequence: CAISGSRINEQFF. The CDR3 DNA sequence: TGTGCCATCAGTGGGAGTAGAATCAATGAGCAGTTCTTC.

Concerning this clonotype itself: A clone one base away is much larger, so this may be a read error. The V call is TRBV11-2, the J call TRBJ2-5; no definite D call. V lost 1 base, J lost 4 bases, and 4 bases lay in between. Germline loops: CDR1 SGHAT, CDR2 FQNNGV. The CDR3 length is 12 residues. The CDR3 DNA follows: TGTGCCAGCAGCTTAGGGATAGAGACCCAGTACTTC. This sequence encodes CASSLGIETQYF.

The chain combines TRBV5-4 with TRBJ2-3, with 10 nucleotides matching TRBD2. Trimming at V came to 6 bases and at J to 3 bases, leaving 16 bases not matched to a gene. This CDR3 is built from 18 residues. Germline loops: CDR1 SGHNT, CDR2 YYREEE (reference sequence). CDR3 in amino acids: CASTDPAASGGRTDTQYF. In nucleotides, the CDR3 is TGTGCCAGCACTGACCCGGCGGCTAGCGGGGGTCGGACAGATACGCAGTATTTT.

This rearrangement joins TRBV5-4 to TRBJ2-3, with TRBD2 matching over 7 bases. Germline CDR1 is SGHNT and CDR2 is YYREEE (reference sequence). This CDR3 spans 18 amino acids. Unmatched junction bases numbered 19, after V lost 8 bases and J lost 1 base. The CDR3 reads CASSNPSACGSRTDTQYF. CDR3 DNA: TGTGCCAGTAGTAACCCGTCGGCTTGCGGGAGTCGCACAGATACGCAGTATTTT.

This chain joins TRBV4-2 and TRBJ2-7; 10 bases align to TRBD1. CDR1 and CDR2 from the germline V gene are LGHNA and YNFKEQ. V gave up 11 bases and J gave up 6 bases; unmatched junction bases: 25. The CDR3 has 18 amino acids. The CDR3 protein is CADSHEHLGQGGPREQYF. Written as DNA, the CDR3 is TGTGCCGACAGCCATGAACACCTAGGACAGGGGGGACCGCGCGAGCAGTACTTC.

This clonotype is deemed medium-sized. The J gene is TRBJ2-7, the V gene TRBV28, with TRBD2 matching over 9 bases. In germline, CDR1 is MDHEN, CDR2 SYDVKM. This CDR3 comprises 16 residues. The V and J ends lost 4 bases and 5 bases, in that order; junction bases with no gene match: 12. CDR3 nucleotide sequence: TGTGCCAGCAGTTCGCCTTGGCTAGCGGGAATCAACGAGCAGTACTTC. Encoded protein: CASSSPWLAGINEQYF.

The chain employs TRBV11-2 and TRBJ2-5, with 8 bases identical to TRBD1. The DNA end lines up better with TRBJ2-1; the J call may be wrong. CDR3 length: 17 amino acids. CDR1 and CDR2 (germline): SGHAT, FQNNGV. The DNA for the CDR3 is TGTGCCAGCAGCCCCCCTGGACAGGGAGTGGGGAAAGAGACCCAGTTCTTC. Translated, it gives CASSPPGQGVGKETQFF.